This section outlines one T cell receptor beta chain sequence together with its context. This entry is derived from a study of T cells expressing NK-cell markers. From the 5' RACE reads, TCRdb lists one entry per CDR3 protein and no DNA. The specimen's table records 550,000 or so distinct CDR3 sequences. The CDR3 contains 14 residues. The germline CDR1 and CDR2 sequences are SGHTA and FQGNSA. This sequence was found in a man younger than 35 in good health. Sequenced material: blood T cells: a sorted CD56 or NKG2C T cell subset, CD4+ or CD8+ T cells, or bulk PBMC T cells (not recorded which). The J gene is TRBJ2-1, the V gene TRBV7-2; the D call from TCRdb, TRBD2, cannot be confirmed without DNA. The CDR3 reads CANSKGGSYNEQFF.